Each of the 21 T cell receptor beta chains below was sequenced from the same sample in a study of blood T cell repertoires in COVID-19. Only in-frame clones appear in the TCRdb table, and some are missing; sequencing was by immunoSEQ multiplex PCR. Of more than 200,000 clones listed, 70% to 90% are singletons. The specimen sequenced was peripheral blood. The receptor source for this set is a woman aged 55 to 70 with COVID-19, enrolled during active disease.

This sequence joins TRBV7-9 and TRBJ2-1, with 10 bases that match TRBD2. The CDR3 consists of 16 residues. The V segment lost 4 bases and the J segment 7 bases; nucleotides outside the gene matches: 10. Germline loops: CDR1 SEHNR, CDR2 FQNEAQ (reference sequence). The CDR3 DNA reads as TGTGCCAGCAGCTCCGAAGGAGCGGGAGGGAGGAATGAGCAGTTCTTC. It is translated as CASSSEGAGGRNEQFF. The entire variable domain, with the rest obtained from reference TRBV7-9 and TRBJ2-1, is as follows: DTGVSQNPRHKITKRGQNVTFRCDPISEHNRLYWYRQTLGQGPEFLTYFQNEAQLEKSRLLSDRFSAERPKGSFSTLEIQRTEQGDSAMYLCASSSEGAGGRNEQFFGPGTRLTVL.

V gene TRBV30 combines with J gene TRBJ2-3; 8 bases match TRBD1. Trimming cost V 0 bases and J 2 bases; bases outside gene matches: 7. The CDR3 is 16 residues long. CDR1 GTSNPN and CDR2 SVGIG come from the germline V gene (reference sequence). The CDR3 loop reads CAWSVRGRGPTDTQYF. DNA for the CDR3: TGTGCCTGGAGTGTAAGGGGCAGGGGGCCCACAGATACGCAGTATTTT.

This clone was seen once. The chain has TRBV11-1 and TRBJ1-4; 7 bases are shared with TRBD1. Germline V gene lookup returns CDR1 SGHAT and CDR2 FQDESV (reference sequence). The CDR3 consists of 14 residues. J lost 7 bases, V lost 5 bases, and 7 bases had no gene match. CDR3 nucleotide sequence: TGTGCCAGCAGCCAAACCGGGACAGCTGAAAAACTGTTTTTT. Residues: CASSQTGTAEKLFF.

The chain carries TRBV7-7 and TRBJ2-3; TRBD2 agrees at 15 bases. CDR3 length equals 15 residues. CDR1 and CDR2 from the germline V gene are SSHAT and FNYEAQ (reference sequence). V lost 5 bases to trimming and J lost 4 bases; unmatched junction nucleotides: 1. The chain's CDR3 is CASSRTSGRADTQYF. In DNA, the CDR3 is TGTGCCAGCAGCAGGACTAGCGGGAGGGCAGATACGCAGTATTTT. The complete variable domain, with remaining parts taken from reference TRBV7-7 and TRBJ2-3, reads GAGVSQSPRYKVTKRGQDVTLRCDPISSHATLYWYQQALGQGPEFLTYFNYEAQPDKSGLPSDRFSAERPEGSISTLTIQRTEQRDSAMYRCASSRTSGRADTQYFGPGTRLTVL.

The chain links TRBV5-1 to TRBJ2-7; maybe TRBD2 (6 bases). V lost 0 bases, J lost 7 bases, and 17 bases lay in between. The germline CDR1 and CDR2 sequences are SGHRS and YFSETQ. There are 15 residues in the CDR3. The CDR3 DNA reads TGCGCCAGCAGCTTGGCCGGGAGCTGGGTAAGGGAGCAGTACTTC. This translates into CASSLAGSWVREQYF.

This chain connects TRBV7-2 to TRBJ2-7; 8 bases fit TRBD1. This CDR3 has 19 residues. The V gene end was trimmed by 6 bases and the J gene end by 2 bases; junction bases not matched to a gene: 21. Germline CDR1 SGHTA, CDR2 FQGNSA. The CDR3 reads CASRALGSPPNRGTYEQYF. For the CDR3, the DNA is TGTGCCAGCAGAGCCCTAGGGTCCCCCCCCAACAGGGGGACCTACGAGCAGTACTTC.

The chain links TRBV6-1 to TRBJ1-4; TRBD1 is a possible D gene (5 bases). Trimming removed 0 bases from V and 5 bases from J, with 10 bases in between. The CDR3 extends over 15 amino acids. CDR1 and CDR2 (germline): MNHNS, SASEGT. In DNA, the CDR3 is TGTGCCAGCAGTGAAGCGAGGACAATGAATGAAAAACTGTTTTTT. Protein: CASSEARTMNEKLFF.

This clone was detected once. V and J are TRBV20-1 and TRBJ1-1, with D perhaps matching TRBD1 (5 bases). Germline-derived CDR1 and CDR2 are DFQATT and SNEGSKA (reference sequence). The CDR3 has 13 amino acids. V shed 3 bases and J shed 4 bases, with 12 bases lying between them. DNA for the CDR3: TGCAGTGCTAGTACCGGGGGGGTCACTGAAGCTTTCTTT. This codes for CSASTGGVTEAFF.

CDR3 region: CASSLRSNEKLFF. Written as DNA, the CDR3 is TGTGCCAGCAGTTTAAGGAGTAATGAAAAACTGTTTTTT. The V call is TRBV27, the J call TRBJ1-4; D gene uncertain. Trimming stripped 2 bases from V and 4 bases from J, with 5 bases between. The CDR3 is 13 amino acids. CDR1 MNHEY and CDR2 SMNVEV come from the germline V gene (reference sequence).

V usage is TRBV10-3 and J usage is TRBJ1-4; possibly TRBD1 for D (6 bases). The CDR3 is 13 amino acids. With 7 bases removed from V and 3 bases from J, the gap between germline ends came to 9 bases. Germline values: CDR1 ENHRY, CDR2 SYGVKD. CDR3 DNA: TGTGCCATCACCCCAGGGGCTAATGAAAAACTGTTTTTT. This gives the protein CAITPGANEKLFF.

The table lists this clone with many counts. CDR3 coding DNA: TGTGCCAGCAGTGAAGCGGGGGGGATTGAAAAACTGTTTTTT. This gives the protein CASSEAGGIEKLFF. The chain carries TRBV2 and TRBJ1-4; TRBD1 might be the D (5 bases). Germline V gives CDR1 SNHLY, CDR2 FYNNEI. Trimming removed 0 bases from V and 7 bases from J, with 9 bases in between. The CDR3 is 14 amino acids.

This clone appeared once. This chain uses TRBV5-4 with TRBJ2-2; D is unclear. The CDR3 consists of 15 residues. The germline CDR1 and CDR2 sequences are SGHNT and YYREEE (reference sequence). With 0 bases removed from V and 5 bases from J, the gap between germline ends came to 11 bases. The DNA of the CDR3 is TGTGCCAGCAGCTTGGCGTCCGGTTGGACCGGGGAGCTGTTTTTT. It codes for CASSLASGWTGELFF.

This clone was observed once. The chain employs TRBV30 and TRBJ1-6, with a possible D match to TRBD1 (6 bases). This CDR3 has 15 residues. Germline V CDR1 and CDR2: GTSNPN, SVGIG (reference sequence). The ends were cut back, 1 base at V and 5 bases at J, with 12 bases in the middle. The CDR3 bases are TGTGCCTGGAGTGCAAAATGGACAGATAATTCACCCCTCCACTTT. Its protein is CAWSAKWTDNSPLHF.

The V gene is TRBV5-6, the J gene TRBJ2-7, with D perhaps matching TRBD1 (6 bases). This CDR3 is 18 amino acids long. Trimming cost V 2 bases and J 3 bases, with 24 bases left between them. Looked up from germline, CDR1 is SGHDT and CDR2 is YYEEEE. The CDR3 sequence: CASSLPGHLNYPNYEQYF. CDR3 in DNA: TGTGCCAGCAGCTTACCGGGACACCTAAATTACCCTAACTACGAGCAGTACTTC.

The chain is built from TRBV7-9 and TRBJ2-3, with 8 bases matching TRBD1. From germline, CDR1 is SEHNR and CDR2 FQNEAQ (reference sequence). With V trimmed by 6 bases and J by 5 bases, 7 bases remained unmatched. CDR3 length: 14 residues. CDR3 coding DNA: TGTGCCAGCAGACGGACAGGGTTAGGAGATACGCAGTATTTT. It yields the protein CASRRTGLGDTQYF.

The DNA for the CDR3 is TGCGCCAGCAGCGAATGGGGGCCAGGGAACACTGAAGCTTTCTTT. Its translation: CASSEWGPGNTEAFF. This sequence joins TRBV5-1 and TRBJ1-1; TRBD1 is a possible D gene (6 bases). From germline, CDR1 is SGHRS and CDR2 YFSETQ. Trimming removed 4 bases at V and 1 base at J, with 14 bases between. The CDR3 runs to 15 residues.

V and J are TRBV12-3 or TRBV12-4 and TRBJ1-5; 7 bases are shared with TRBD1. The CDR3 is 13 amino acids. V lost 8 bases and J lost 1; bases outside the gene matches: 2. The CDR3 is CASRRGSNQPQHF. CDR3 in DNA: TGTGCCAGCCGCAGGGGGAGCAATCAGCCCCAGCATTTT.

This chain links TRBV30 with TRBJ2-1; D gene ambiguous. CDR1 is GTSNPN, CDR2 SVGIG, per germline (reference sequence). V dropped 2 bases and J dropped 5 bases, with 13 bases sitting between them. The CDR3 length is 14 residues. CDR3 bases: TGTGCCTGGAGTCCGGGTTTCCGGGACAATGAGCAGTTCTTC. The encoded protein is CAWSPGFRDNEQFF.

V usage is TRBV11-2 and J usage is TRBJ1-3; D is undetermined. Germline assignment: CDR1 SGHAT and CDR2 FQNNGV. V was clipped by 6 bases and J by 4 bases, with 7 bases between them. The CDR3 length is 12 residues. The CDR3 sequence: CASSSIGNTIYF. The CDR3 DNA is TGTGCCAGCAGTTCTATCGGAAACACCATATATTTT.

V is TRBV7-8 and J is TRBJ2-7; no definite D call. The CDR3 is made up of 14 amino acids. Germline V CDR1 and CDR2: SGHVS, FQNEAQ. With 0 bases removed from V and 0 bases from J, the gap between germline ends came to 6 bases. Here the CDR3 DNA reads TGTGCCAGCAGCTTAGCGATGAGCTCCTACGAGCAGTACTTC. Translating gives CASSLAMSSYEQYF.

The V call is TRBV19, the J call TRBJ1-3, with D perhaps TRBD1 (5 bases). Germline V gives CDR1 LNHDA, CDR2 SQIVND (reference sequence). Trimming pared 9 bases from V and 0 bases from J, leaving 6 bases between. This CDR3 region has 12 residues. The CDR3 reads CARQGSGNTIYF. CDR3 sequence (DNA): TGTGCCAGGCAGGGCTCTGGAAACACCATATATTTT. The entire variable domain, with the rest obtained from reference TRBV19 and TRBJ1-3, is as follows: DGGITQSPKYLFRKEGQNVTLSCEQNLNHDAMYWYRQDPGQGLRLIYYSQIVNDFQKGDIAEGYSVSREKKESFPLTVTSAQKNPTAFYLCARQGSGNTIYFGEGSWLTVV.